This TCR beta chain originates from a study of Tregs in tolerant kidney transplant recipients. The CDR3 extends over 19 amino acids. Germline assignment: CDR1 SGHTA and CDR2 FQGTGA. The V and J ends lost 3 bases and 2 bases, in that order; junction bases with no gene match: 14. Repertoires were generated with immunoSEQ multiplex PCR, while TCRdb's copy carries only in-frame clones and drops some. The table includes about 64,000 clones, less than 98% detected once. The source was Tregs from blood, collected before the transplant. The chain couples TRBV7-3 to TRBJ1-4; 8 nucleotides match TRBD1. The TCR sequence derives from a human donor who received a combined kidney and bone marrow transplant. This chain's CDR3 is CASSLQQGEYDRTNEKLFF. The CDR3 DNA sequence: TGTGCCAGCAGCTTGCAACAGGGGGAGTACGACCGGACTAATGAAAAACTGTTTTTT.